This TCR beta chain appears in the sequencing data of a study of cytotoxic CD8 clonotypes in ibrutinib-treated CLL. Germline CDR1 and CDR2: SGHRS and YFSETQ. V lost 6 bases and J lost 8; bases outside the gene matches: 13. The CDR3 covers 16 residues. Some clones are missing from TCRdb's copy, which holds only in-frame ones; the method was immunoSEQ multiplex PCR. The sample consists of about 35,000 clones, 49% of them appearing once. This TCR was sampled from a human donor with chronic lymphocytic leukemia. The sample consisted of PBMCs, taken before ibrutinib treatment. The rearrangement links TRBV5-1 to TRBJ2-1, with 11 positions matching TRBD2. This chain's CDR3 is CASNPGGSGGAYEQFF. CDR3 DNA: TGCGCCAGCAACCCTGGGGGTAGCGGGGGGGCGTATGAGCAGTTCTTC.